One T cell receptor beta chain is described in this entry. Its antigen remains unidentified. The record has no base qualities; no much larger clone is one base away. These data belong to a study of shared clonotypes between healthy human individuals (dated by TCRdb to the early 2020s). About the study as a whole: The cohort comprised a couple of women and a few men aged 18 to 49 years. To estimate repertoire size and how much clonotype sharing occurs between individuals, the study deeply sequenced the blood TCR repertoires of a handful of healthy adults. Different laboratories and diverse techniques were used to prepare libraries and sequence TCR repertoires, to increase sequencing depth and limit assay-specific biases. Per donor, leukapheresis produced somewhere between about 0.94 and 9.5 billion PBMCs. Study-wide conclusions, independent of this receptor: Based on pairwise subsampling, the degree of clonotype sharing among donors was expected to be affected by sequencing depth. Only blood was sampled, and tissue TCR repertoires likely differ from those in blood. Because the study included only a small number of donors, the genetic and exposure-history diversity represented was limited.

Taken from the germline V gene, the CDR1 and CDR2 loops are KGHSH and LQKENI. From the cysteine through the phenylalanine, the CDR3 covers 15 amino acids. Solely the CDR3 DNA is kept, with 45 bases framed from the first base. TCR CDR3 regions were amplified from genomic DNA by multiplex PCR using the deep immunoSEQ assay. Extracted genomic DNA from each cell subset was distributed evenly across all wells of several immunoSEQ 96-well plates, and each plate was treated as a replicate. For unsorted PBMC, roughly 330 ng of genomic DNA, equivalent to about 30,000 T cell genomes, went into each replicate PCR. Unsorted PBMC genomic DNA was sequenced across ten immunoSEQ deep assay plates. The purified libraries were quantified using a Qubit 3.0 fluorometer, sized with a Bioanalyzer 2100, and then quantified again using the KAPA Library Quantification kit. Each immunoSEQ 96-well plate was sequenced on its own single-read 150-cycle Illumina NextSeq 550 flow cell. Regarding the original processing steps: Because the immunoSEQ output held only junctional sequences and lacked quality scores, the filtering could not match the filtering applied to full-length reads. To assign V/J genes and CDR3, sequences were annotated against IMGT germline references using PyIR, a Python wrapper for IgBLAST v1.9. Reads were filtered out if the reads had weak V/J assignments (E-value above 1e-6), no CDR3, stop codons, out-of-frame junctions, or ambiguous translated residues. A V3J clonotype was defined by an identical inferred V gene, J gene, and CDR3 amino acid sequence. To compute the percentage overlap between repertoires, the number of shared unique clonotypes was divided by the size of the smaller repertoire. Repertoire richness was assessed with RTK rarefaction, the Chao1 estimator, and Recon v2.1 estimates of unobserved clonotypes. TCRdb re-hosts the immuneACCESS table, in-frame sequences only. Its copies lack some clones; in the studies checked, an unresolved V gene accounts for under half of them, and the cause for the rest is not known. Clone size and the V and J calls come from that table; the DNA yielded D and trimming. The sample table holds 75,000 to 100,000 clones, of which approximately 51% were seen once. The ten most abundant clones make up over 12% of the sample.

The donors were healthy, HIV-negative adults who had no recently reported acute infections or vaccinations. All donors were Caucasian adults living in Nashville, Tennessee, USA. For unsorted samples, about 87 million PBMCs were counted, and genomic DNA was extracted using the QIAamp DNA Blood Mini kit. After blood collection by leukapheresis, PBMCs were isolated using Ficoll-Histopaque density gradient centrifugation and then cryopreserved in the vapor phase of liquid nitrogen. The receptor comes from a woman aged 40-49 years in good health. Some clones in this sample may be carry-over from other donors' samples. The sample was PBMCs. The rearranged segments are TRBV18 and TRBJ2-5; a weak D assignment points to TRBD2 (6 bases agree). The J call may be incorrect, as the DNA end agrees better with TRBJ2-7. Here the CDR3 is given as CASSPRAGVSYEQYF. DNA sequence: TGTGCCAGCTCACCACGAGCGGGTGTCTCCTACGAGCAGTACTTC.